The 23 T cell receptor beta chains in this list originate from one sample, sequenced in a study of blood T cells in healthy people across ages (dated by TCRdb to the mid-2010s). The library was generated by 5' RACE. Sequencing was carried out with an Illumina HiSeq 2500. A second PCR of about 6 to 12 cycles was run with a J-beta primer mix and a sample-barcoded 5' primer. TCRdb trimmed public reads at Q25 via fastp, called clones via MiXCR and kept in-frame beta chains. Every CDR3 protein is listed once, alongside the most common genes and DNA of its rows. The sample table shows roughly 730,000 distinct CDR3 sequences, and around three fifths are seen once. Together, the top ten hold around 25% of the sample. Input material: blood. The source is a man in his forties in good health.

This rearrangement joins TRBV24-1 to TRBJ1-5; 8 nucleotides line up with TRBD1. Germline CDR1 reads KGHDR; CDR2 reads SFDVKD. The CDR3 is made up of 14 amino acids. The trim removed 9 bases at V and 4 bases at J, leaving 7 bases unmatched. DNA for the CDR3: TGTGCCACCGGCGCAGGGACAGGAAATCAGCCCCAGCATTTT. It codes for CATGAGTGNQPQHF.

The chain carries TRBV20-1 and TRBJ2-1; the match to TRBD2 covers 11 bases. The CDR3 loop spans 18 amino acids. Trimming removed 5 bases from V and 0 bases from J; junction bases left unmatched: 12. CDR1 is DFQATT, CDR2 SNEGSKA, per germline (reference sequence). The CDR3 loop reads CSAFPGLADRSSYNEQFF. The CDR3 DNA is TGCAGTGCTTTTCCGGGACTAGCGGACAGGAGCTCCTACAATGAGCAGTTCTTC.

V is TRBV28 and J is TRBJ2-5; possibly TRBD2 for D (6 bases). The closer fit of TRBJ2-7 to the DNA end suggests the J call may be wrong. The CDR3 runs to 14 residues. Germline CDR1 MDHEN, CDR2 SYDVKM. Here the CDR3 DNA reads TGTGCCAGCAGTTTATATCGCGCGGGAAACGAGCAGTACTTC. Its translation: CASSLYRAGNEQYF.

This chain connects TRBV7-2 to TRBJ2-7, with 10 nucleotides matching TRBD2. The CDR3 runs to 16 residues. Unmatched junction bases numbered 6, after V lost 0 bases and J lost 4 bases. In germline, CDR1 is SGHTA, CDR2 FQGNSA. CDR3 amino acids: CASSLARTSGGYEQYF. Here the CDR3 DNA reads TGTGCCAGCAGCTTAGCACGGACTAGCGGTGGTTACGAGCAGTACTTC.

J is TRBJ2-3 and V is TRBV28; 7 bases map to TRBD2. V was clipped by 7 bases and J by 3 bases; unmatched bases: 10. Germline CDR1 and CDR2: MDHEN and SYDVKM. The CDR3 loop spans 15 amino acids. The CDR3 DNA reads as TGTGCCAGCACCACCTCATTGGGGGGGACAGATACGCAGTATTTT. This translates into CASTTSLGGTDTQYF.

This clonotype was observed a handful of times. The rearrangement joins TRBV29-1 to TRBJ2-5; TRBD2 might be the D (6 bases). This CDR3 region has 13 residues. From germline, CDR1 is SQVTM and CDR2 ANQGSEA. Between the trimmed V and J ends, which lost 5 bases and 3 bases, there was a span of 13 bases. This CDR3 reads CSVHAAGKETQYF. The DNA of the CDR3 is TGCAGCGTTCACGCGGCGGGGAAAGAGACCCAGTACTTC.

In DNA form, the CDR3 reads TGTGCCAGCAGTTGCCCCCCCCCGGGACAGGGGTGCTACAATGAGCAGTTCTTC. Translating gives CASSCPPPGQGCYNEQFF. The chain combines TRBV28 with TRBJ2-1; 10 bases align to TRBD1. Per germline, CDR1 MDHEN and CDR2 SYDVKM. There are 18 residues in the CDR3. V was pared by 4 bases and J by 3 bases, with 12 bases of the junction left unmatched.

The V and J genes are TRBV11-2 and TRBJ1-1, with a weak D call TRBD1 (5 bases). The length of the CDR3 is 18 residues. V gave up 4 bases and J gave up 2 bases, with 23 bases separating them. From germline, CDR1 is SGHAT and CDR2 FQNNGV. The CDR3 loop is CASSSSGLRTWANTEAFF. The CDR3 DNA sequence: TGTGCCAGCAGCTCATCCGGCCTCCGGACATGGGCAAACACTGAAGCTTTCTTT.

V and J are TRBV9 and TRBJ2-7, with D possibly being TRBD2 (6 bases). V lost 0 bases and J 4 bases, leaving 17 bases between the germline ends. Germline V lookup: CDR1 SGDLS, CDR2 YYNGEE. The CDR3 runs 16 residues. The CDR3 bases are TGTGCCAGCAGCGTAGGTTCCGCGGGACCGATTTACGAGCAGTACTTC. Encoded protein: CASSVGSAGPIYEQYF.

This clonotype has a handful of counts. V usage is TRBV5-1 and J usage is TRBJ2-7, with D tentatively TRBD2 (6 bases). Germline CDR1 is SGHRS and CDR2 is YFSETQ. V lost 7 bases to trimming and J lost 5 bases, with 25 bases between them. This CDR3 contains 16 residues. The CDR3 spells CASQSDPGDLRDEQYF. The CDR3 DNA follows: TGCGCCAGCCAGTCTGACCCGGGGGACCTTCGCGACGAGCAGTACTTC.

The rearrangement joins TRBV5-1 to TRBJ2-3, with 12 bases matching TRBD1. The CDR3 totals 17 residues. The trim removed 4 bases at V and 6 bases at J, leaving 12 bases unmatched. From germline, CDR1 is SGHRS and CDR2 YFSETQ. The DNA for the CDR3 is TGCGCCAGCAGCATACAGGGAGGGACAGGGGGCGATGATACGCAGTATTTT. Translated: CASSIQGGTGGDDTQYF.

The CDR3 DNA sequence: TGCGCCAGCAGCTTGGCCGGGGTATCTGGAAACACCATATATTTT. The encoded protein is CASSLAGVSGNTIYF. This chain links TRBV5-1 with TRBJ1-3; D remains unclear. Trimming removed 0 bases from V and 1 base from J, with 8 bases in between. This CDR3 region has 15 residues. Germline CDR1 and CDR2: SGHRS and YFSETQ.

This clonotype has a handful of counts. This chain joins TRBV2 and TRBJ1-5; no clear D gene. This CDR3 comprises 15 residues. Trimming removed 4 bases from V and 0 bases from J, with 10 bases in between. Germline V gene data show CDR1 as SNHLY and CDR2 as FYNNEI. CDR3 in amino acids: CASSATETSNQPQHF. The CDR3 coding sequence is TGTGCCAGCAGTGCGACTGAGACTAGCAATCAGCCCCAGCATTTT.

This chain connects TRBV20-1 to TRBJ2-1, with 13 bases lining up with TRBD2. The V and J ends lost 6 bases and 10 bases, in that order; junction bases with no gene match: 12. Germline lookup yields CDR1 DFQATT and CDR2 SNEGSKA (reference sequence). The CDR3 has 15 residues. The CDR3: CSAQGTSGVPSEQFF. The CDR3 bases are TGCAGTGCGCAAGGGACTAGCGGGGTTCCGTCGGAGCAGTTCTTC.

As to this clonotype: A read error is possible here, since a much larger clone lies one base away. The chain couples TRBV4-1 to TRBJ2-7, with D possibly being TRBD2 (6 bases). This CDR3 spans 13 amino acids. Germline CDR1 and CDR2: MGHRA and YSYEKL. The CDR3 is CDSSQVEGYEQYF. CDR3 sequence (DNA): TGCGACAGCAGCCAAGTGGAGGGCTACGAGCAGTACTTC.

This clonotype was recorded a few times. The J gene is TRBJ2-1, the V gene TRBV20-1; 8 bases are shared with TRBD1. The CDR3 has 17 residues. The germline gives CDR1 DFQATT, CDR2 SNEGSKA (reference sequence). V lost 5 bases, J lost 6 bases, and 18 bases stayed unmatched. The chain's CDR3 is CSALRWGTGTYSNEQFF. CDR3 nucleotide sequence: TGCAGTGCTTTAAGATGGGGGACAGGTACCTACAGCAATGAGCAGTTCTTC.

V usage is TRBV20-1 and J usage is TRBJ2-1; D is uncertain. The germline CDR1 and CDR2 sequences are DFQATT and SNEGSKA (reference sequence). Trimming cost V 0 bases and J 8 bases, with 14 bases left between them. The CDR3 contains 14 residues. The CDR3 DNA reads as TGCAGTGCTAGAGAGAGGACCACTACGGATGAGCAGTTCTTC. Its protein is CSARERTTTDEQFF.

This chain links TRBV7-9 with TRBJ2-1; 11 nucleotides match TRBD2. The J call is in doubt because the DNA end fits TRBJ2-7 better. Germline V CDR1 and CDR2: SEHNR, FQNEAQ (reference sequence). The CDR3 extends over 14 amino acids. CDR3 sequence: CASSVTSGISEQYF. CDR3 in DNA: TGTGCCAGCAGCGTGACTAGCGGGATAAGTGAGCAGTACTTC.

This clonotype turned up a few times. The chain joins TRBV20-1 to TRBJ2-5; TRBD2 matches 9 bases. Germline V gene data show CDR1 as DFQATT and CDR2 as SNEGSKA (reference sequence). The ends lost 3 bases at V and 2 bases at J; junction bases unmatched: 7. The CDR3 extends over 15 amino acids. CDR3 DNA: TGCAGTGCTAGTTACCCTAGCGGGGATCAAGAGACCCAGTACTTC. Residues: CSASYPSGDQETQYF.

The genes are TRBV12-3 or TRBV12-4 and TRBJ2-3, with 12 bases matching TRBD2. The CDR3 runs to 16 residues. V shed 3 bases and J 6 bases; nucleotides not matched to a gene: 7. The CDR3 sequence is CASSFSSGGGMDTQYF. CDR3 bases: TGTGCCAGCAGTTTTTCTAGCGGGGGGGGGATGGATACGCAGTATTTT.

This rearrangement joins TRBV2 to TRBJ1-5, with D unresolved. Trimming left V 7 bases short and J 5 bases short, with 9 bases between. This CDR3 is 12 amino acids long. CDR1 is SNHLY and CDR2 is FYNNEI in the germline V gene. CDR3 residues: CASTSADQPQHF. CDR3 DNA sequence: TGTGCCAGCACCAGCGCTGATCAGCCCCAGCATTTT.

Written as DNA, the CDR3 is TGTGCCAGCAGCGACCGGGAGGGATTCGGACAGGGAGGTTCACCCCTCCACTTT. Its translation: CASSDREGFGQGGSPLHF. The V and J genes are TRBV25-1 and TRBJ1-6; 8 bases fit TRBD1. With V trimmed by 6 bases and J by 9 bases, 19 bases remained unmatched. Germline V CDR1 and CDR2: MGHDK, SYGVNS. CDR3 length: 18 residues.

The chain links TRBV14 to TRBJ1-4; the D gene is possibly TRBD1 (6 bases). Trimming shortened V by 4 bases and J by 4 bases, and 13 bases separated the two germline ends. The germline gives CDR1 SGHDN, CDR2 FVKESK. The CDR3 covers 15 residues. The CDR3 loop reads CASSLVDSFNEKLFF. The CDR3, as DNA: TGTGCCAGCAGCCTGGTGGACAGCTTTAATGAAAAACTGTTTTTT.